The sequence of this TCR beta chain was determined in a study of tumor-infiltrating lymphocytes in primary liver carcinoma. Looking at the study overall: Sample yields of productive TCRbeta reads, ranging from roughly 3.5 to 8 million, were similar across tissue types. Study results and limitations: The overlap of tumor-adjacent and tumor-blood pairs was smaller than that of tumor region pairs.

Worth noting for this clonotype: Its antigen is unknown.

Starting from 500 ng of total RNA, TCR beta cDNA was produced with a primer in the constant region. TCR beta libraries came from three nested multiplex PCR rounds using slightly modified ARM-PCR. Running roughly 10 cycles apiece, the first two PCR rounds relied on TRBV1-TRBV30 forward primers together with a C-beta reverse primer. TCRdb reprocessed the multiplex PCR reads with MiXCR, giving one entry per CDR3 protein. In the table there are 50,000 to 70,000 distinct CDR3 sequences, less than 75% of which are singletons. Co-extraction of both nucleic acids (RNA and DNA) used about 19-33 mg of unsorted bulk tissue. All patients had surgically resected primary liver carcinoma. More than 85% viable tumor cells made up every tumor sample. The CDR3 totals 20 residues. The V gene lost 6 bases and the J gene lost 6 bases, with 33 bases spanning the gap. The V gene's germline CDR1 is ENHRY and CDR2 SYGVKD.

The V call is TRBV10-3, the J call TRBJ2-1, with D possibly matching TRBD1 (5 bases). Material: liver tumor tissue from sampling region 2. The subset is: tumor region T2, inferior pole. The source is a man aged 40-49 years with primary liver carcinoma and hepatitis B virus infection. The CDR3 sequence is CAISQGVASSQGPGLNEQFF. The DNA of the CDR3 is TGTGCCATCAGCCAAGGGGTTGCTAGTAGTCAAGGCCCCGGCCTCAATGAGCAGTTCTTC.